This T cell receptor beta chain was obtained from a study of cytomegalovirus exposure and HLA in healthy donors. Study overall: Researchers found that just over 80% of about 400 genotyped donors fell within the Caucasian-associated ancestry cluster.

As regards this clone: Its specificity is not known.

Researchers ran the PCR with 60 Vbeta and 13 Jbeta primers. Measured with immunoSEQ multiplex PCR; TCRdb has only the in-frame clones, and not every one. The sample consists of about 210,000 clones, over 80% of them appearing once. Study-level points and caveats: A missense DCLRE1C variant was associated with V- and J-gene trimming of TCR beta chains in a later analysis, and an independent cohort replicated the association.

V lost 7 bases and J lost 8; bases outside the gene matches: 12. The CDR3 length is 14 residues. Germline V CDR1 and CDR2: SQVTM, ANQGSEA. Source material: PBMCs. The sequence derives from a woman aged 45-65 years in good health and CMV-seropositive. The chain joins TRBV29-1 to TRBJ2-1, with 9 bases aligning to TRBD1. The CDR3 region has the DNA TGCAGCGGAGGGTTTGGGGACAGGGAATATGAGCAGTTCTTC. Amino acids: CSGGFGDREYEQFF.